The sequence of this TCR beta chain was determined in a study of blood T cell repertoires in COVID-19. Clones were sequenced by immunoSEQ multiplex PCR, and TCRdb holds only the in-frame ones, with some missing. The table lists approximately 170,000 clones, about 85% of them singletons. The CDR3 loop spans 13 amino acids. The V and J ends lost 3 bases and 4 bases respectively, with 8 bases between them. Germline-derived CDR1 and CDR2 are SGHDT and YYEEEE. Source material: peripheral blood. This TCR was sampled from a man older than 75 with COVID-19, enrolled during active disease. V gene TRBV5-6 combines with J gene TRBJ2-1, with D perhaps TRBD2 (5 bases). The CDR3 region has the DNA TGTGCCAGCAGCTCGGACTTGTACAATGAGCAGTTCTTC. Translated: CASSSDLYNEQFF.